The T cell receptor beta chain described here comes from a study of Graves' ophthalmopathy and Graves' hyperthyroidism. Overall study results and limits: Most expanded clonotypes from thyroid (those above 0.001 frequency) were also found in blood.

This clonotype was observed many times. Its antigen is undetermined. Germline CDR1 SGHTA, CDR2 FQGNSA. Trimming took 4 bases from V and 7 from J, leaving 11 bases between them. This CDR3 has 13 residues. Amplification of TCR beta CDR3 regions used RNA transcripts. RT-PCR with HTBI primers came first, then second-round multiplex PCR. TCRdb re-derived calls from the multiplex PCR reads in MiXCR, one entry per CDR3 protein. The data show 300,000 or so distinct CDR3 sequences, about 17% seen once. This chain joins TRBV7-2 and TRBJ1-5; D may be TRBD1 (5 bases). This clonotype was sampled from an adult man with Graves' ophthalmopathy. Sequenced: peripheral blood. DNA for the CDR3: TGTGCCAGCAGCTCCACGGGACGGCAGCCCCAGCATTTT. This translates into CASSSTGRQPQHF.